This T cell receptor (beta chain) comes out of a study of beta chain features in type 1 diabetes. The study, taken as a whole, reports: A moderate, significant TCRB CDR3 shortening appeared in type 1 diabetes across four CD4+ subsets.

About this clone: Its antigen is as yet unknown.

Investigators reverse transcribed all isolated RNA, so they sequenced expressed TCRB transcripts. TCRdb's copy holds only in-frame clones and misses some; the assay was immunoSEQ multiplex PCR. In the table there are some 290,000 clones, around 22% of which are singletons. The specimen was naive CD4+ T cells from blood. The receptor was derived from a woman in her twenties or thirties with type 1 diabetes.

CDR3 coding DNA: TGTGCCTGGAGTGAGATGTCGGGAGATCAGCCCCAGCATTTT. Amino acids: CAWSEMSGDQPQHF. The chain carries TRBV30 and TRBJ1-5; D is unresolved. V gave up 1 base and J gave up 5 bases, with 12 bases separating them. The CDR3 spans 14 residues. The germline gives CDR1 GTSNPN, CDR2 SVGIG (reference sequence).